Presented here are 5 T cell receptor beta chains from one specimen sequenced in a study of Tregs in tolerant kidney transplant recipients. Sequenced by immunoSEQ multiplex PCR; TCRdb stores in-frame clones only, minus some. The sample carries approximately 90,000 clones, about 92% recorded once. The sequencing input was CD8+ T cells from blood. These receptors came from a human donor in good health.

V and J are TRBV25-1 and TRBJ1-4; D is uncertain. V lost 2 bases and J 5 bases, leaving 12 bases between the germline ends. Germline CDR1 is MGHDK and CDR2 is SYGVNS. This CDR3 is built from 15 residues. The CDR3 sequence is CASSEVGRMNEKLFF. DNA for the CDR3: TGTGCCAGCAGTGAAGTGGGGAGAATGAATGAAAAACTGTTTTTT. The full variable domain, with the rest looked up from reference TRBV25-1 and TRBJ1-4, is EADIYQTPRYLVIGTGKKITLECSQTMGHDKMYWYQQDPGMELHLIHYSYGVNSTEKGDLSSESTVSRIRTEHFPLTLESARPSHTSQYLCASSEVGRMNEKLFFGSGTQLSVL.

This sequence joins TRBV27 and TRBJ1-6, with D uncertain. Between the trimmed V and J ends, which lost 8 bases and 1 base, there was a span of 3 bases. Per germline, CDR1 MNHEY and CDR2 SMNVEV (reference sequence). This CDR3 contains 12 residues. The CDR3 coding sequence is TGTGCCAGCGCGTCCTATAATTCACCCCTCCACTTT. The encoded protein is CASASYNSPLHF.

V gene TRBV5-1 combines with J gene TRBJ2-7; 8 bases map to TRBD1. The junction had 5 bases not matched to a gene; V was cut back by 1 base and J by 2 bases. CDR1 and CDR2 from the germline V gene are SGHRS and YFSETQ. The CDR3 covers 15 residues. This CDR3 reads CASSLLVDRAYEQYF. The DNA for the CDR3 is TGCGCCAGCAGCTTGCTGGTGGACAGGGCCTACGAGCAGTACTTC.

V gene TRBV5-1 combines with J gene TRBJ2-7; 9 bases align to TRBD1. This CDR3 region has 15 residues. Trimming at V came to 0 bases and at J to 1 base, leaving 2 bases not matched to a gene. Germline values: CDR1 SGHRS, CDR2 YFSETQ. The CDR3 loop is CASSLGQGVSYEQYF. The CDR3 DNA reads TGCGCCAGCAGCTTGGGACAGGGGGTGTCCTACGAGCAGTACTTC.

The chain recombines TRBV9 with TRBJ1-4, with D hard to call. Trimming left V 4 bases short and J 4 bases short, with 8 bases between. Germline values: CDR1 SGDLS, CDR2 YYNGEE. The CDR3 has 13 amino acids. CDR3 sequence (DNA): TGTGCCAGCAGCCCCCCGGGTAATGAAAAACTGTTTTTT. Translation: CASSPPGNEKLFF.